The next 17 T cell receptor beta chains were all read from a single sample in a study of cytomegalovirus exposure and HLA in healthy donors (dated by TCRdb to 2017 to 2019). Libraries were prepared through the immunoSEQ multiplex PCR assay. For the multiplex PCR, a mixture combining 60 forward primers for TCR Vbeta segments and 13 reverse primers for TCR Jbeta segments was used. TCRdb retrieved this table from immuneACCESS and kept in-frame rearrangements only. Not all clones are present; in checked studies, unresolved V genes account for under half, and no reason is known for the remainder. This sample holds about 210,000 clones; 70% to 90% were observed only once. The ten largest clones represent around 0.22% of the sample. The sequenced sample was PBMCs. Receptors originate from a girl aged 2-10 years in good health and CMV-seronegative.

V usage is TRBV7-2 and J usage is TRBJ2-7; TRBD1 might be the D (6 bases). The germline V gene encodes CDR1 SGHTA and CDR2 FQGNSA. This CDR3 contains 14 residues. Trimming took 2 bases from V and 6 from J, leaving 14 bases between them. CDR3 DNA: TGTGCCAGCAGCTTATGGGACAAGGTACCCGAGCAGTACTTC. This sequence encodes CASSLWDKVPEQYF.

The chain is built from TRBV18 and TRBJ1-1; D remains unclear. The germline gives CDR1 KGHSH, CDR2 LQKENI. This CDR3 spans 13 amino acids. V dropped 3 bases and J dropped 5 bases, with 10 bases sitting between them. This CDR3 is CASSPLADTEAFF. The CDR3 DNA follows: TGTGCCAGCTCACCTTTGGCTGATACTGAAGCTTTCTTT.

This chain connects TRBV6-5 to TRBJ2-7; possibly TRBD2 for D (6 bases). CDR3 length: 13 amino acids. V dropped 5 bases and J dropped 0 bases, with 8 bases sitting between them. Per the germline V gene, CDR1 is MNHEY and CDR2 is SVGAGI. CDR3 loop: CASSPTSSYEQYF. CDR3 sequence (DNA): TGTGCCAGCAGTCCGACTAGCTCCTACGAGCAGTACTTC.

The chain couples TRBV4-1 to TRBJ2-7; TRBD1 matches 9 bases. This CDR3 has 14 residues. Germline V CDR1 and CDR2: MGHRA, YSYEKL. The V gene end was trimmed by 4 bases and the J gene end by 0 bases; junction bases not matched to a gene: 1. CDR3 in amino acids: CASSPGQGSYEQYF. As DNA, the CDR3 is TGCGCCAGCAGCCCGGGACAGGGCTCCTACGAGCAGTACTTC.

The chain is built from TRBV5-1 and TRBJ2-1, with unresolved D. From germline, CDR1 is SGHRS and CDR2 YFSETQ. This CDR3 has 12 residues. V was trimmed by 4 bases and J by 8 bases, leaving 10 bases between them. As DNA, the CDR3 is TGCGCCAGCAGCCCCGGAGACGATGAGCAGTTCTTC. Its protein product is CASSPGDDEQFF.

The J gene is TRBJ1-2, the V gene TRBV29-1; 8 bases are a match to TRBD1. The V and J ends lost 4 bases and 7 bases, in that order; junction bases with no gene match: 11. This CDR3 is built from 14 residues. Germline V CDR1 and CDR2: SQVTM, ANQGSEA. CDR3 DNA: TGCAGCGTTGGGGTACGGACAGGGTTTGGTGGCTACACCTTC. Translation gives CSVGVRTGFGGYTF. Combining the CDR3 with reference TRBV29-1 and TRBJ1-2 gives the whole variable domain SAVISQKPSRDICQRGTSLTIQCQVDSQVTMMFWYRQQPGQSLTLIATANQGSEATYESGFVIDKFPISRPNLTFSTLTVSNMSPEDSSIYLCSVGVRTGFGGYTFGSGTRLTVV.

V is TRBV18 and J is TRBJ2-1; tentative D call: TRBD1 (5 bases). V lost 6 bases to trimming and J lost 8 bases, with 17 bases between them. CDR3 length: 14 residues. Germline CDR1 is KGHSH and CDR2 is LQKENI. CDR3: CASSRQYREDEQFF. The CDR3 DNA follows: TGTGCCAGCTCGAGACAGTATCGAGAGGATGAGCAGTTCTTC.

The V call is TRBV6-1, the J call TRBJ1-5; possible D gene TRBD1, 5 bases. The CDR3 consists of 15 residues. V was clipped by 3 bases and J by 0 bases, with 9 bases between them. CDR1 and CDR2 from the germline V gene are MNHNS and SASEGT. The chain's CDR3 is CASSDGGVSNQPQHF. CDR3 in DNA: TGTGCCAGCAGTGATGGAGGGGTTAGCAATCAGCCCCAGCATTTT.

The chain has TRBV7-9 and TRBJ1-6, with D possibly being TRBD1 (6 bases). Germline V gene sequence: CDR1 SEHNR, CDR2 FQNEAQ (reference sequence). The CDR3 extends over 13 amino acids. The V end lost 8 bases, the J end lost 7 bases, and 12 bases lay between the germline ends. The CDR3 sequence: CASGGQGNSPLHF. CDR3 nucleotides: TGTGCCAGCGGAGGTCAGGGGAATTCACCCCTCCACTTT.

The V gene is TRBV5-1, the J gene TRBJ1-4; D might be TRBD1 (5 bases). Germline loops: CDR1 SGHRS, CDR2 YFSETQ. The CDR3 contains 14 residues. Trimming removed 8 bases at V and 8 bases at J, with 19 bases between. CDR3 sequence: CASSQTTDGEKLFF. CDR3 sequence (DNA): TGCGCCAGTAGTCAGACGACAGACGGGGAAAAACTGTTTTTT.

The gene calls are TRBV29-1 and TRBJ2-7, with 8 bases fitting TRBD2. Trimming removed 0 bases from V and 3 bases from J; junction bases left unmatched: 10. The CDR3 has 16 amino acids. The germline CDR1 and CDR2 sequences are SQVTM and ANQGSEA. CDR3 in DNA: TGCAGCGTTGAAGATCTGGGGCTAGCGGGCGTCTACGAGCAGTACTTC. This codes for CSVEDLGLAGVYEQYF.

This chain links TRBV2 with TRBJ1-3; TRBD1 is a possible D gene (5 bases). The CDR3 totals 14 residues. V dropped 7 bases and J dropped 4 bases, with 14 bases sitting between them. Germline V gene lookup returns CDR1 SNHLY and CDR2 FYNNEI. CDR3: CASTSRGTGNTIYF. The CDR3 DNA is TGTGCCAGCACTAGCCGGGGGACGGGAAACACCATATATTTT.

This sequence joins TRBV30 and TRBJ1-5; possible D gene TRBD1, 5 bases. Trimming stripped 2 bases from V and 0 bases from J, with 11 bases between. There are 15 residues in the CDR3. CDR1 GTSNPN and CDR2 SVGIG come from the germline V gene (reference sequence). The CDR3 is CAWSRGAVSNQPQHF. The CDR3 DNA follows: TGTGCCTGGAGTCGTGGGGCAGTTAGCAATCAGCCCCAGCATTTT.

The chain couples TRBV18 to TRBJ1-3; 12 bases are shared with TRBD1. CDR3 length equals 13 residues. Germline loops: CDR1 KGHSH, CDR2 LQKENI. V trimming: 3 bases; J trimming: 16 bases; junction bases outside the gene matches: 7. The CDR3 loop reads CASSPGTGGACYF. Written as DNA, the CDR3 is TGTGCCAGCTCACCCGGGACAGGGGGCGCTTGCTATTTT. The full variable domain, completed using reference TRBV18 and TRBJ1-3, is NAGVMQNPRHLVRRRGQEARLRCSPMKGHSHVYWYRQLPEEGLKFMVYLQKENIIDESGMPKERFSAEFPKEGPSILRIQQVVRGDSAAYFCASSPGTGGACYFGEGSWLTVV.

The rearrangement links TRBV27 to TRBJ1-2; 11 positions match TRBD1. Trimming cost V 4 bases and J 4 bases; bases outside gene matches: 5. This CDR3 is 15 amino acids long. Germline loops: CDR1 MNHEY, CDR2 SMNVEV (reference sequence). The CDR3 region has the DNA TGTGCCAGCAGTTCCCGGACAGGGGGCTTCTATGGCTACACCTTC. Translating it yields CASSSRTGGFYGYTF.

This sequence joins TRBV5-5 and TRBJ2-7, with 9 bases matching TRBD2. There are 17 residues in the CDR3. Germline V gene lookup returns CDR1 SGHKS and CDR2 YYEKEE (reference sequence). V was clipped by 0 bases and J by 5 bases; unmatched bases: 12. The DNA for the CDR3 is TGTGCCAGCAGCTTGGCTATCGGTAGCGGGAGCATCCACGAGCAGTACTTC. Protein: CASSLAIGSGSIHEQYF.

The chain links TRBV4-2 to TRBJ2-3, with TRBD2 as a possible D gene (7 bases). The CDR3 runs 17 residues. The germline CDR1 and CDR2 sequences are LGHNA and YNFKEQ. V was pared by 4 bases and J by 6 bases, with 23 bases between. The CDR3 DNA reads TGTGCCAGCAGCCTGTCCTATTACAGGGACTATCCCGATACGCAGTATTTT. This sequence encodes CASSLSYYRDYPDTQYF.